This record covers a single TCR beta chain. The antigen is not known. This CDR3 is built from 15 residues. V dropped 4 bases and J dropped 7 bases, with 19 bases sitting between them. The germline V gene encodes CDR1 MNHEY and CDR2 SVGAGI. These data belong to a study of cytomegalovirus exposure and HLA in healthy donors. Broader study findings: Cytomegalovirus-associated TCR beta chains were listed, numbering 150 to 200.

Vbeta (60) and Jbeta (13) primers were used in the PCR. Clones were read by immunoSEQ multiplex PCR, and TCRdb kept only the in-frame ones, dropping some. The sample lists some 140,000 clones; over 60% were seen once. The rearrangement joins TRBV6-5 to TRBJ1-2, with D perhaps matching TRBD1 (6 bases). The source of this sequence is a man aged 35 to 55 in good health and CMV-seronegative. Sequencing was carried out using PBMCs. CDR3 sequence reads: CASSSPGGASFGYTF. The CDR3 DNA follows: TGTGCCAGCAGTTCCCCGGGGGGCGCCTCGTTTGGCTACACCTTC.